Listed here is a single T cell receptor beta chain. The target antigen is unknown. These data originate in a study of shared clonotypes between healthy human individuals. Overall study results and limits: Between a handful of donors, naive CD4 clonotypes were shared at a level of about 5%. A generally larger estimated richness was seen in naive subsets than in memory subsets.

TCRdb keeps only in-frame clones here, not all; method: immunoSEQ multiplex PCR. The sample yields more than 900,000 clones, around 78% seen once. Donors were healthy HIV-negative adults without recent acute infections or vaccinations. Every contributor of samples was a Caucasian grown-up residing in Nashville, Tennessee. The receptor was derived from a man younger than 35 in good health. Some clones in this sample may be carry-over from other donors' samples. Sequenced: memory CD4+ T cells from PBMCs. Specified subset: CD45RA-negative fraction.

CDR3 coding DNA: TGTGCCAGCACGGAAACAGGGGGTGCCAATCAGCCCCAGCATTTT. Its translation: CASTETGGANQPQHF. V gene TRBV27 combines with J gene TRBJ1-5; 8 bases match TRBD1. This CDR3 spans 15 amino acids. V lost 7 bases and J lost 3; bases outside the gene matches: 8. Germline V gene data show CDR1 as MNHEY and CDR2 as SMNVEV (reference sequence).